The clone carrying this T cell receptor (beta chain) was counted once. No antigen is known for it. These data are taken from a study of shared clonotypes between healthy human individuals. Study-wide findings and caveats: Between a handful of donors, naive CD4 clonotypes were shared at a level of about 5%. Non-shared clonotypes were found to have lower generation probabilities than the clonotypes that were shared by all four of the sorted-subset donors. Larger estimated richness was generally seen in naive subsets than in memory subsets.

The germline V gene has CDR1 LGHNA and CDR2 YNFKEQ. The CDR3 sequence is 16 residues long. Trimming removed 3 bases at V and 4 bases at J, with 15 bases between. DNA at about 210 ng, 25,000 to 30,000 T cell genomes, went into sorted-subset replicate PCRs. The data were produced by immunoSEQ multiplex PCR, yet TCRdb's version contains in-frame clones alone and is incomplete. The table has 2 million to 2.5 million clones, more than 85% seen once; the top ten hold roughly 0.39%. This chain joins TRBV4-2 and TRBJ1-4; the D gene is possibly TRBD1 (5 bases). Sequencing was carried out using naive CD4+ T cells from PBMCs. Subset meaning: CD45RA+ positively selected. The source of this sequence is a man aged 18 to 30 in good health. Some clones in this sample may be carry-over from other donors' samples. The chain's CDR3 is CASSQVTGGGNEKLFF. The CDR3 coding sequence is TGTGCCAGCAGCCAGGTGACGGGGGGAGGTAATGAAAAACTGTTTTTT.